The rows below give T cell receptor beta chains drawn from one sample of a study of blood T cell repertoires in COVID-19. Assay used: immunoSEQ multiplex PCR; TCRdb lists only in-frame clones, some missing. Of 150,000 to 200,000 clones listed, approximately 86% are singletons. The sequenced sample consisted of PBMCs or T cells enriched from blood (not recorded which). The receptors come from a woman in her 30s who had recovered from COVID-19. Each CDR3 is given with its conserved first and last residue. Fields, in order: V gene, J gene, clone size, D gene, CDR3 protein, CDR3 DNA. A D gene is named only where the DNA matches it firmly. Size is stated for part of the rows, as once, few or many counts, or as a class when the clone is expanded.

v_call: TRBV29-1; j_call: TRBJ2-3; clone_size: .; d_call: .; cdr3_aa: CSVEEGTSTDTQYF; cdr3_nt: TGCAGCGTTGAGGAAGGGACTAGCACAGATACGCAGTATTTT
v_call: TRBV5-6; j_call: TRBJ1-1; clone_size: .; d_call: .; cdr3_aa: CASSLFEGYTEAFF; cdr3_nt: TGTGCCAGCAGCTTGTTTGAGGGTTACACTGAAGCTTTCTTT
v_call: TRBV7-3; j_call: TRBJ2-4; clone_size: .; d_call: .; cdr3_aa: CASSLSRGSSLYF; cdr3_nt: TGTGCCAGCAGCTTAAGTAGGGGTTCCTCCCTGTACTTC
v_call: TRBV19; j_call: TRBJ1-5; clone_size: .; d_call: TRBD1; cdr3_aa: CASRAGTGVQPQHF; cdr3_nt: TGTGCCAGTAGGGCCGGGACAGGGGTGCAGCCCCAGCATTTT
v_call: TRBV2; j_call: TRBJ1-2; clone_size: once; d_call: .; cdr3_aa: CASSDGRDKYGYTF; cdr3_nt: TGTGCCAGCAGTGATGGGCGGGATAAATATGGCTACACCTTC
v_call: TRBV7-6; j_call: TRBJ2-5; clone_size: .; d_call: TRBD1; cdr3_aa: CASSSTGEVETQYF; cdr3_nt: TGTGCCAGCAGCTCGACAGGGGAAGTGGAGACCCAGTACTTC
v_call: TRBV7-9; j_call: TRBJ1-6; clone_size: .; d_call: TRBD1; cdr3_aa: CASSLGQGFYNSPLHF; cdr3_nt: TGTGCCAGCAGCTTGGGACAGGGGTTTTATAATTCACCCCTCCACTTT
v_call: TRBV19; j_call: TRBJ1-5; clone_size: .; d_call: TRBD1; cdr3_aa: CASSRTGGQSAANQPQHF; cdr3_nt: TGTGCCAGTAGTAGGACAGGAGGGCAATCAGCCGCAAATCAGCCCCAGCATTTT
v_call: TRBV18; j_call: TRBJ2-5; clone_size: few; d_call: .; cdr3_aa: CASSQAQGGQETQYF; cdr3_nt: TGTGCCAGCTCACAAGCGCAGGGTGGGCAAGAGACCCAGTACTTC
v_call: TRBV2; j_call: TRBJ1-4; clone_size: .; d_call: TRBD1; cdr3_aa: CASSPGTGVYGVEKLFF; cdr3_nt: TGTGCCAGCAGCCCCGGGACAGGGGTCTACGGTGTTGAAAAACTGTTTTTT
v_call: TRBV19; j_call: TRBJ1-1; clone_size: .; d_call: .; cdr3_aa: CASSIKGILEGTEAFF; cdr3_nt: TGTGCCAGTAGTATTAAGGGAATTTTGGAGGGCACTGAAGCTTTCTTT
v_call: TRBV9; j_call: TRBJ2-6; clone_size: .; d_call: .; cdr3_aa: CASSADRVEVPGANVLTF; cdr3_nt: TGTGCCAGCAGCGCAGATAGAGTGGAGGTCCCTGGGGCCAACGTCCTGACTTTC
v_call: TRBV15; j_call: TRBJ2-7; clone_size: .; d_call: .; cdr3_aa: CATSRHGGEQYF; cdr3_nt: TGTGCCACCAGCCGCCACGGGGGCGAGCAGTACTTC
v_call: TRBV7-8; j_call: TRBJ1-5; clone_size: .; d_call: TRBD1; cdr3_aa: CASSWTGYQPQHF; cdr3_nt: TGTGCCAGCAGCTGGACAGGGTATCAGCCCCAGCATTTT
v_call: TRBV19; j_call: TRBJ2-7; clone_size: .; d_call: .; cdr3_aa: CASSFPGASYEQYF; cdr3_nt: TGTGCCAGTAGTTTTCCAGGGGCCTCGTACGAGCAGTACTTC
v_call: TRBV5-6; j_call: TRBJ1-2; clone_size: .; d_call: TRBD1; cdr3_aa: CASSLTGDRYTF; cdr3_nt: TGTGCCAGCAGCTTAACAGGGGATCGCTACACCTTC
v_call: TRBV7-3; j_call: TRBJ2-1; clone_size: .; d_call: TRBD2; cdr3_aa: CASSALSGGAPSGEQFF; cdr3_nt: TGTGCCAGCAGCGCCCTTAGCGGGGGGGCCCCCAGCGGTGAGCAGTTCTTC
v_call: TRBV9; j_call: TRBJ2-7; clone_size: .; d_call: .; cdr3_aa: CASSVGTTTYEQYF; cdr3_nt: TGTGCCAGCAGCGTGGGTACAACGACATACGAGCAGTACTTC
v_call: TRBV24-1; j_call: TRBJ2-1; clone_size: .; d_call: .; cdr3_aa: CATSDTVAELAYNEQFF; cdr3_nt: TGTGCCACCAGTGATACCGTCGCGGAGCTGGCCTACAATGAGCAGTTCTTC
v_call: TRBV5-1; j_call: TRBJ1-2; clone_size: .; d_call: .; cdr3_aa: CASSFSTTYGYTF; cdr3_nt: TGCGCCAGCAGCTTTTCCACGACTTATGGCTACACCTTC
v_call: TRBV9; j_call: TRBJ1-1; clone_size: .; d_call: .; cdr3_aa: CASSFGETEAFF; cdr3_nt: TGTGCCAGCAGTTTTGGGGAGACTGAAGCTTTCTTT
v_call: TRBV7-6; j_call: TRBJ2-1; clone_size: few; d_call: TRBD2; cdr3_aa: CASSPRSGGDNEQFF; cdr3_nt: TGTGCCAGCAGCCCCCGAAGCGGGGGAGACAATGAGCAGTTCTTC
v_call: TRBV13; j_call: TRBJ2-3; clone_size: .; d_call: .; cdr3_aa: CASSPGLDYTQYF; cdr3_nt: TGTGCCAGCAGCCCAGGACTTGACTATACGCAGTATTTT
v_call: TRBV7-9; j_call: TRBJ2-6; clone_size: .; d_call: .; cdr3_aa: CASTHGRRGSGANVLTF; cdr3_nt: TGTGCCAGCACCCACGGGCGGAGGGGCTCTGGGGCCAACGTCCTGACTTTC
v_call: TRBV6-1; j_call: TRBJ1-2; clone_size: .; d_call: .; cdr3_aa: CASSDGNYGYTF; cdr3_nt: TGTGCCAGCAGTGACGGGAACTATGGCTACACCTTC
v_call: TRBV7-2; j_call: TRBJ1-1; clone_size: .; d_call: .; cdr3_aa: CASSYSGGLGNTEAFF; cdr3_nt: TGTGCCAGCTCCTACTCCGGGGGGCTTGGGAACACTGAAGCTTTCTTT
v_call: TRBV30; j_call: TRBJ2-3; clone_size: few; d_call: .; cdr3_aa: CAWSRDTSTDTQYF; cdr3_nt: TGTGCCTGGTCCCGGGACACTAGCACAGATACGCAGTATTTT
v_call: TRBV5-6; j_call: TRBJ2-5; clone_size: once; d_call: .; cdr3_aa: CASSLLSGLETQYF; cdr3_nt: TGTGCCAGCAGCTTGCTGTCAGGGCTGGAGACCCAGTACTTC
v_call: TRBV14; j_call: TRBJ1-6; clone_size: .; d_call: TRBD1; cdr3_aa: CASSHYTGGVESPLHF; cdr3_nt: TGTGCCAGCAGCCATTATACAGGGGGCGTCGAGTCACCCCTCCACTTT
v_call: TRBV7-9; j_call: TRBJ2-7; clone_size: .; d_call: TRBD1; cdr3_aa: CASSPGTGFTHEQYF; cdr3_nt: TGTGCCAGCAGCCCCGGGACAGGGTTCACCCACGAGCAGTACTTC
v_call: TRBV7-2; j_call: TRBJ2-5; clone_size: .; d_call: TRBD2; cdr3_aa: CASSPLELAEPQETQYF; cdr3_nt: TGTGCCAGCAGCCCGTTGGAACTAGCGGAGCCCCAAGAGACCCAGTACTTC
v_call: TRBV4-1; j_call: TRBJ1-5; clone_size: few; d_call: TRBD1; cdr3_aa: CASSQEVTGDQPQHF; cdr3_nt: TGCGCCAGCAGCCAAGAAGTGACAGGGGATCAGCCCCAGCATTTT
v_call: TRBV19; j_call: TRBJ1-3; clone_size: .; d_call: .; cdr3_aa: CASSIDRGNTIYF; cdr3_nt: TGTGCCAGTAGTATAGATCGAGGGAACACCATATATTTT
v_call: TRBV7-9; j_call: TRBJ1-1; clone_size: .; d_call: .; cdr3_aa: CASSPNSMNTEAFF; cdr3_nt: TGTGCCAGCAGCCCTAATTCCATGAACACTGAAGCTTTCTTT
v_call: TRBV5-4; j_call: TRBJ1-1; clone_size: .; d_call: .; cdr3_aa: CASSLPASFGTEAFF; cdr3_nt: TGTGCCAGCAGCTTGCCCGCGAGCTTTGGCACTGAAGCTTTCTTT
v_call: TRBV7-2; j_call: TRBJ2-7; clone_size: .; d_call: .; cdr3_aa: CASSHAAYEQYF; cdr3_nt: TGTGCCAGCAGCCATGCAGCCTACGAGCAGTACTTC
v_call: TRBV18; j_call: TRBJ2-3; clone_size: .; d_call: .; cdr3_aa: CASWPAGVTDTQYF; cdr3_nt: TGTGCCAGCTGGCCAGCAGGCGTCACAGATACGCAGTATTTT
v_call: TRBV2; j_call: TRBJ2-2; clone_size: .; d_call: TRBD2; cdr3_aa: CATLRGGPALPGELFF; cdr3_nt: TGTGCCACCCTTCGGGGGGGACCCGCCCTTCCCGGGGAGCTGTTTTTT
v_call: TRBV5-1; j_call: TRBJ1-4; clone_size: .; d_call: TRBD1; cdr3_aa: CASSWGQDREKLFF; cdr3_nt: TGCGCCAGCAGCTGGGGACAGGATAGGGAAAAACTGTTTTTT
v_call: TRBV29-1; j_call: TRBJ1-4; clone_size: .; d_call: TRBD1; cdr3_aa: CSVEEGTGSEKLFF; cdr3_nt: TGCAGCGTTGAAGAGGGGACAGGGTCCGAAAAACTGTTTTTT
v_call: TRBV4-2; j_call: TRBJ1-2; clone_size: .; d_call: TRBD1; cdr3_aa: CASSRGQGGMGYTF; cdr3_nt: TGTGCCAGCAGCCGCGGACAGGGAGGGATGGGCTACACCTTC
v_call: TRBV29-1; j_call: TRBJ2-1; clone_size: .; d_call: TRBD2; cdr3_aa: CSGTSGRRGEFF; cdr3_nt: TGCAGCGGGACTAGCGGAAGGCGGGGGGAGTTCTTC
v_call: TRBV7-3; j_call: TRBJ2-1; clone_size: few; d_call: TRBD2; cdr3_aa: CASSLTGTSGGAWFF; cdr3_nt: TGTGCCAGCAGCTTAACCGGGACTAGCGGGGGGGCCTGGTTCTTC
v_call: TRBV19; j_call: TRBJ2-1; clone_size: .; d_call: TRBD2; cdr3_aa: CASAGGLAGINEQFF; cdr3_nt: TGTGCCAGTGCGGGGGGGCTAGCGGGAATTAATGAGCAGTTCTTC
v_call: TRBV4-3; j_call: TRBJ2-1; clone_size: .; d_call: TRBD1; cdr3_aa: CASSQGTESSYNEQFF; cdr3_nt: TGCGCCAGCAGCCAGGGGACAGAAAGCTCCTACAATGAGCAGTTCTTC
v_call: TRBV28; j_call: TRBJ1-1; clone_size: .; d_call: .; cdr3_aa: CASSHGTDLSNTEAFF; cdr3_nt: TGTGCCAGCAGCCACGGAACAGATCTCTCGAACACTGAAGCTTTCTTT
v_call: TRBV6-2/TRBV6-3; j_call: TRBJ2-7; clone_size: .; d_call: .; cdr3_aa: CASSNRDNYEQYF; cdr3_nt: TGTGCCAGCAGCAACCGGGACAACTACGAGCAGTACTTC
v_call: TRBV7-2; j_call: TRBJ1-3; clone_size: .; d_call: .; cdr3_aa: CASSADNSGNTIYF; cdr3_nt: TGTGCCAGCTCGGCAGACAATTCTGGAAACACCATATATTTT
v_call: TRBV5-4; j_call: TRBJ2-1; clone_size: .; d_call: TRBD2; cdr3_aa: CASSWAGTSGGDNEQFF; cdr3_nt: TGTGCCAGCAGCTGGGCCGGGACTAGCGGGGGGGACAATGAGCAGTTCTTC
v_call: TRBV11-3; j_call: TRBJ2-1; clone_size: .; d_call: TRBD2; cdr3_aa: CASSLEKGLMKYNEQFF; cdr3_nt: TGTGCCAGCAGCTTGGAAAAGGGACTAATGAAGTACAATGAGCAGTTCTTC
v_call: TRBV13; j_call: TRBJ2-6; clone_size: .; d_call: .; cdr3_aa: CASSTGGANVLTF; cdr3_nt: TGTGCCAGCAGTACGGGGGGGGCCAACGTCCTGACTTTC